Listed below are T cell receptor beta chains from one sample, sequenced in a study of CD8 T cells in Susac syndrome. MiXCR, applied by TCRdb to the immunoSEQ multiplex PCR reads, yields one record per CDR3 protein. Of over 80,000 distinct CDR3 sequences listed, about 94% are singletons. The sample was CD8+ T cells from PBMCs. The origin of the receptors is a human donor with Susac syndrome. Both conserved end residues are part of each CDR3. A D gene is named only where the DNA matches it firmly. The listing skips clone size in some rows; elsewhere it reads once, few, many or a size class.

cdr3_aa	cdr3_nt	j_call	v_call	d_call	clone_size
CASSSTVMSTDTQYF	TGTGCCAGCAGTTCGACAGTCATGAGCACAGATACGCAGTATTTT	TRBJ2-3	TRBV28	.	.
CASSQGLVVKNIQYF	TGTGCCAGCAGCCAGGGACTAGTCGTCAAAAACATTCAGTACTTC	TRBJ2-4	TRBV7-9	TRBD2	.
CASSDGYPHNEQFF	TGTGCCAGCAGTGACGGCTACCCCCACAATGAGCAGTTCTTC	TRBJ2-1	TRBV2	.	.
CASSYSPGQGGNEQFF	TGTGCCAGCAGTTACTCTCCGGGACAGGGTGGGAATGAGCAGTTCTTC	TRBJ2-1	TRBV6-5	TRBD1	.
CASSQGTSGTETQYF	TGCGCCAGCAGCCAGGGGACTAGCGGGACGGAGACCCAGTACTTC	TRBJ2-5	TRBV4-3	TRBD2	.
CASSQGRLAVSEFYEQYF	TGCGCCAGCAGCCAAGGGAGATTAGCGGTCTCAGAATTCTACGAGCAGTACTTC	TRBJ2-7	TRBV4-3	.	once
CASSVPGQVYNEQFF	TGTGCCAGCAGCGTACCGGGACAGGTCTACAATGAGCAGTTCTTC	TRBJ2-1	TRBV11-1	TRBD1	.
CATSDFSEEQYF	TGTGCCACCAGTGATTTCAGCGAGGAGCAGTACTTC	TRBJ2-7	TRBV24-1	.	.
CASSYLERDEAFF	TGTGCCAGCAGTTATTTAGAGCGGGACGAAGCTTTCTTT	TRBJ1-1	TRBV6-6	.	.
CSAAGGNQETQYF	TGCAGTGCCGCCGGGGGGAACCAAGAGACCCAGTACTTC	TRBJ2-5	TRBV20-1	TRBD2	.
CASSPEGQGAYGYTF	TGTGCCAGCAGCCCTGAGGGACAGGGGGCTTACGGCTACACCTTC	TRBJ1-2	TRBV5-4	TRBD1	.
CASTGGVTQYF	TGTGCCAGCACTGGCGGGGTTACGCAGTATTTT	TRBJ2-3	TRBV27	.	.
CASSLTLYNEQFF	TGTGCCAGCAGCCTGACACTCTACAATGAGCAGTTCTTC	TRBJ2-1	TRBV7-8	.	.
CATSMTGRELFF	TGTGCCACCAGTATGACAGGGCGGGAGCTGTTTTTT	TRBJ2-2	TRBV24-1	TRBD1	.
CASSLLPVPNEKLFF	TGTGCCAGCAGTTTACTCCCGGTGCCTAATGAAAAACTGTTTTTT	TRBJ1-4	TRBV28	.	.
CASSEPVGLAGDLSREQFF	TGTGCCAGCAGTGAACCCGTCGGACTAGCGGGGGATCTCAGCCGGGAGCAGTTCTTC	TRBJ2-1	TRBV2	TRBD2	.
CASSLEGFRGQNIQYF	TGTGCCAGCAGCTTAGAAGGGTTCAGGGGGCAAAACATTCAGTACTTC	TRBJ2-4	TRBV11-2	TRBD1	.
CSANLAGNTGELFF	TGCAGTGCAAACCTAGCGGGGAACACCGGGGAGCTGTTTTTT	TRBJ2-2	TRBV20-1	TRBD2	.
CASSEQAGGVNEQFF	TGTGCCAGCAGTGAACAAGCGGGAGGGGTCAATGAGCAGTTCTTC	TRBJ2-1	TRBV6-1	TRBD2	.
CASSYKGGGGYTF	TGTGCCAGCAGTTACAAAGGCGGAGGGGGCTACACCTTC	TRBJ1-2	TRBV6-5	.	once
CATWTGEEYYGYTF	TGTGCCACTTGGACAGGGGAAGAGTACTATGGCTACACCTTC	TRBJ1-2	TRBV19	TRBD1	.
CASDRGQINEQFF	TGTGCCTCGGACAGGGGACAAATTAATGAGCAGTTCTTC	TRBJ2-1	TRBV30	TRBD1	.
CATSREDYSTDTQYF	TGTGCCACCAGCAGAGAAGACTACAGCACAGATACGCAGTATTTT	TRBJ2-3	TRBV15	.	.
CASSDRVVTAGELFF	TGCGCCAGCAGCGACAGGGTTGTAACCGCCGGGGAGCTGTTTTTT	TRBJ2-2	TRBV5-1	TRBD1	.
CASSFTVYEQYF	TGTGCCAGCAGCTTTACTGTGTACGAGCAGTACTTC	TRBJ2-7	TRBV11-1	.	.
CASSFEPPGTQYF	TGTGCCAGCAGTTTCGAACCGCCGGGGACCCAGTACTTC	TRBJ2-5	TRBV27	.	.
CATQTIGPYQETQYF	TGTGCCACCCAGACTATCGGACCGTACCAAGAGACCCAGTACTTC	TRBJ2-5	TRBV15	.	.